Each of the 31 T cell receptor beta chains below was sequenced from the same sample in a study of cytomegalovirus exposure and HLA in healthy donors. The primer mix had 60 Vbeta and 13 Jbeta primers. The assay was immunoSEQ multiplex PCR, and TCRdb's table has in-frame clones only and misses some. Of about 240,000 clones in the sample, about 80% are singletons; the top ten hold approximately 8.4%. Specimen: PBMCs. The receptors were gathered from a woman aged 55-70 years in good health and CMV-seropositive.

The chain employs TRBV5-1 and TRBJ2-5, with unresolved D. Germline V gene lookup returns CDR1 SGHRS and CDR2 YFSETQ. V was shortened by 3 bases and J by 5 bases, with 8 bases between the two germline ends. The CDR3 covers 12 residues. The CDR3 loop reads CASSYLGETQYF. In DNA, the CDR3 is TGCGCCAGCAGCTACCTCGGGGAGACCCAGTACTTC. Variable domain in full (rest from reference TRBV5-1 and TRBJ2-5): KAGVTQTPRYLIKTRGQQVTLSCSPISGHRSVSWYQQTPGQGLQFLFEYFSETQRNKGNFPGRFSGRQFSNSRSEMNVSTLELGDSALYLCASSYLGETQYFGPGTRLLVL.

A remark on this clone: In the same sample, other DNA sequences code for this CDR3. CDR3 residues: CASSLAGGQETQYF. In DNA, the CDR3 is TGTGCCAGCAGTCTAGCGGGAGGACAAGAGACCCAGTACTTC. V and J are TRBV7-9 and TRBJ2-5; 11 positions agree with TRBD2. The CDR3 length is 14 residues. V was pared by 6 bases and J by 2 bases, with 2 bases of the junction left unmatched. Germline V gene data show CDR1 as SEHNR and CDR2 as FQNEAQ (reference sequence).

The chain carries TRBV9 and TRBJ2-7; D unclear. V dropped 0 bases and J dropped 3 bases, with 4 bases sitting between them. The CDR3 is 12 amino acids. Germline CDR1 is SGDLS and CDR2 is YYNGEE. CDR3 sequence reads: CASSVDSYEQYF. Here the CDR3 DNA reads TGTGCCAGCAGCGTAGACAGCTACGAGCAGTACTTC.

The chain uses TRBV5-6 and TRBJ1-2; perhaps TRBD1 as D (6 bases). The CDR3 sequence is 16 residues long. Germline V CDR1 and CDR2: SGHDT, YYEEEE. Trimming shortened V by 2 bases and J by 4 bases, and 18 bases separated the two germline ends. The CDR3 loop is CASSFPSQGSGYGYTF. The CDR3 DNA follows: TGTGCCAGCAGCTTCCCCTCCCAGGGGTCGGGCTATGGCTACACCTTC.

The chain recombines TRBV2 with TRBJ2-5; maybe TRBD2 (5 bases). With 8 bases removed from V and 5 bases from J, the gap between germline ends came to 15 bases. This CDR3 spans 13 amino acids. The germline V gene has CDR1 SNHLY and CDR2 FYNNEI. DNA for the CDR3: TGTGCCAGCTCTCGAGAGACGGGGGAGACCCAGTACTTC. This sequence encodes CASSRETGETQYF.

The chain is built from TRBV7-9 and TRBJ2-3; TRBD1 might be the D (6 bases). Trimming cost V 6 bases and J 0 bases, with 13 bases left between them. There are 15 residues in the CDR3. Germline-derived CDR1 and CDR2 are SEHNR and FQNEAQ (reference sequence). CDR3 loop: CASSRQESSTDTQYF. The CDR3 DNA reads as TGTGCCAGCAGTAGACAGGAGTCTAGCACAGATACGCAGTATTTT.

This sequence joins TRBV5-6 and TRBJ1-4; 7 nucleotides agree with TRBD1. The V and J ends lost 4 bases and 2 bases, in that order; junction bases with no gene match: 2. The CDR3 consists of 14 residues. Germline values: CDR1 SGHDT, CDR2 YYEEEE. The CDR3 coding sequence is TGTGCCAGCAGCACACAGGGGACTAATGAAAAACTGTTTTTT. This codes for CASSTQGTNEKLFF.

This chain's CDR3 is CASSPPVSRDTQYF. The CDR3 DNA follows: TGTGCCAGCTCACCACCCGTTAGTCGGGATACGCAGTATTTT. The V and J genes are TRBV18 and TRBJ2-3, with D unresolved. Trimming stripped 0 bases from V and 6 bases from J, with 10 bases between. CDR1 is KGHSH, CDR2 LQKENI, per germline. This CDR3 has 14 residues.

The rearrangement uses TRBV6-5 and TRBJ1-5, with 7 bases aligning to TRBD1. This CDR3 has 15 residues. The V segment lost 2 bases and the J segment 2 bases; nucleotides outside the gene matches: 3. CDR1 and CDR2 from the germline V gene are MNHEY and SVGAGI. The DNA of the CDR3 is TGTGCCAGCAGTTACGACAGGGTTGGCAATCAGCCCCAGCATTTT. Protein: CASSYDRVGNQPQHF.

J is TRBJ2-3 and V is TRBV4-1; 11 bases line up with TRBD2. The CDR3 has 15 residues. Trimming at V came to 1 base and at J to 7 bases, leaving 4 bases not matched to a gene. CDR1 and CDR2 from the germline V gene are MGHRA and YSYEKL. CDR3 DNA sequence: TGCGCCAGCAGCCAAGCTAGCGGGAGGCTAAATACGCAGTATTTT. It specifies CASSQASGRLNTQYF.

This clone occurred a few times. The rearrangement links TRBV14 to TRBJ1-3, with TRBD1 identical over 8 bases. The V gene's germline CDR1 is SGHDN and CDR2 FVKESK. Trimming cost V 8 bases and J 2 bases; bases outside gene matches: 8. The CDR3 totals 15 residues. The CDR3: CASGRTGWAGNTIYF. The CDR3 DNA sequence: TGTGCCAGCGGGCGGACAGGGTGGGCTGGAAACACCATATATTTT.

The CDR3 DNA reads TGTGCCAGCAGTTACCCAAGCGGTCCTTACAATGAGCAGTTCTTC. Protein: CASSYPSGPYNEQFF. The chain links TRBV6-6 to TRBJ2-1; weak D call: TRBD2 (5 bases). V gave up 2 bases and J gave up 4 bases, with 12 bases separating them. From germline, CDR1 is MNHNY and CDR2 SVGAGI (reference sequence). The CDR3 runs 15 residues.

The V call is TRBV10-1, the J call TRBJ1-1; no clear D gene. CDR3 length equals 14 residues. The germline V and J ends were trimmed by 3 bases and 1 base, with 9 bases remaining between them. Germline CDR1 and CDR2: WNHNN and SYGVQD (reference sequence). CDR3 in DNA: TGCGCCAGCAGTGAAACCTCCGGGAACACTGAAGCTTTCTTT. This codes for CASSETSGNTEAFF.

The chain employs TRBV5-1 and TRBJ1-2; D is possibly TRBD1 (5 bases). V was clipped by 4 bases and J by 3 bases, with 16 bases between them. Germline-derived CDR1 and CDR2 are SGHRS and YFSETQ. The CDR3 runs to 15 residues. The CDR3 region has the DNA TGCGCCAGCAGCCTTCTGGGCCAGGGATACTATGGCTACACCTTC. It translates to CASSLLGQGYYGYTF.

The J gene is TRBJ1-1, the V gene TRBV7-9; D might be TRBD1 (5 bases). CDR1 is SEHNR and CDR2 is FQNEAQ in the germline V gene (reference sequence). CDR3 length: 14 residues. V shed 1 base and J shed 11 bases, with 17 bases lying between them. Here the CDR3 reads CASSLEGRAVRAFF. CDR3 in DNA: TGTGCCAGCAGCTTAGAGGGCAGGGCCGTCCGGGCTTTCTTT.

The chain joins TRBV6-1 to TRBJ2-3; D perhaps matches TRBD2 (6 bases). CDR1 is MNHNS and CDR2 is SASEGT in the germline V gene. The CDR3 has 15 amino acids. The V end lost 6 bases, the J end lost 0 bases, and 13 bases lay between the germline ends. The CDR3 protein is CASSLGSGSTDTQYF. CDR3 DNA: TGTGCCAGCAGCCTCGGGAGTGGTAGCACAGATACGCAGTATTTT.

The rearrangement links TRBV19 to TRBJ2-3; 9 bases line up with TRBD1. CDR1 and CDR2 from the germline V gene are LNHDA and SQIVND (reference sequence). The CDR3 has 16 amino acids. Trimming at V came to 4 bases and at J to 1 base, leaving 6 bases not matched to a gene. CDR3: CASSSTGGFGTDTQYF. DNA of the CDR3: TGTGCCAGTAGTAGCACAGGGGGCTTTGGCACAGATACGCAGTATTTT.

CDR3 DNA: TGTGCCAGCAGCCTCTGGGGGGGGAGAAACAATGAGCAGTTCTTC. Protein sequence: CASSLWGGRNNEQFF. The chain recombines TRBV27 with TRBJ2-1, with 7 bases aligning to TRBD2. The V and J ends lost 6 bases and 5 bases, in that order; junction bases with no gene match: 10. This CDR3 spans 15 amino acids. The V gene's germline CDR1 is MNHEY and CDR2 SMNVEV (reference sequence).

The chain has TRBV13 and TRBJ2-5; the D gene is possibly TRBD2 (6 bases). This CDR3 is 14 amino acids long. Germline CDR1 is PRHDT and CDR2 is FYEKMQ (reference sequence). The V gene lost 0 bases and the J gene lost 3 bases, with 8 bases spanning the gap. The chain's CDR3 is CASSLGGGEETQYF. In DNA, the CDR3 is TGTGCCAGCAGCTTAGGAGGAGGGGAAGAGACCCAGTACTTC.

The chain combines TRBV7-2 with TRBJ1-3; D possibly corresponds to TRBD1 (5 bases). Trimming left V 5 bases short and J 8 bases short, with 13 bases between. The CDR3 is 13 residues long. Germline V gives CDR1 SGHTA, CDR2 FQGNSA. CDR3 bases: TGTGCCAGCAGCCCCGGTCTAGGGGACACCATATATTTT. It codes for CASSPGLGDTIYF.

V gene TRBV4-2 combines with J gene TRBJ2-7; TRBD2 might be the D (6 bases). The CDR3 runs 13 residues. V lost 4 bases and J lost 2, with 9 bases in between. Germline V gives CDR1 LGHNA, CDR2 YNFKEQ. Here the CDR3 DNA reads TGTGCCAGCAGCCGCCGACTAGCCTACGAGCAGTACTTC. Encoded protein: CASSRRLAYEQYF.

This clone showed up just once. The chain has TRBV7-9 and TRBJ1-1; weak D call: TRBD1 (5 bases). Between the trimmed V and J ends, which lost 1 base and 2 bases, there was a span of 14 bases. CDR3 length: 16 residues. Looked up from germline, CDR1 is SEHNR and CDR2 is FQNEAQ (reference sequence). CDR3 nucleotides: TGTGCCAGCAGCTTAGGTCTCGGGGGTGGAAACACTGAAGCTTTCTTT. This sequence encodes CASSLGLGGGNTEAFF.

The chain employs TRBV7-9 and TRBJ2-1; maybe TRBD2 (5 bases). CDR1 and CDR2 (germline): SEHNR, FQNEAQ (reference sequence). The germline V and J ends were trimmed by 6 bases and 9 bases, with 12 bases remaining between them. The length of the CDR3 is 12 residues. The CDR3 coding sequence is TGTGCCAGCAGACTAGAGATCGGTGAGCAGTTCTTC. It translates to CASRLEIGEQFF.

The chain couples TRBV4-2 to TRBJ1-1; D unclear. The germline gives CDR1 LGHNA, CDR2 YNFKEQ. This CDR3 contains 15 residues. The V and J ends lost 0 bases and 4 bases respectively, with 12 bases between them. CDR3 in DNA: TGTGCCAGCAGCCAAGATGCGGGCATGGGCACTGAAGCTTTCTTT. It yields the protein CASSQDAGMGTEAFF.

The chain combines TRBV6-5 with TRBJ2-3; tentative D call: TRBD2 (5 bases). Trimming pared 11 bases from V and 5 bases from J, leaving 14 bases between. CDR1 is MNHEY, CDR2 SVGAGI, per germline. CDR3 size: 12 residues. CDR3 amino acids: CAPTGNKDTQYF. DNA for the CDR3: TGTGCCCCCACCGGGAACAAAGATACGCAGTATTTT.

The rearrangement uses TRBV5-1 and TRBJ2-7; TRBD1 aligns across 12 bases. The CDR3 extends over 18 amino acids. V shed 1 base and J 6 bases; nucleotides not matched to a gene: 14. Germline V gives CDR1 SGHRS, CDR2 YFSETQ. CDR3 DNA sequence: TGCGCCAGCAGCTTGCACCCGGGACAGGGGGCAAGAGGGCGCGAGCAGTACTTC. Residues: CASSLHPGQGARGREQYF.

The chain employs TRBV9 and TRBJ2-5; D gene ambiguous. This CDR3 comprises 11 residues. CDR1 is SGDLS and CDR2 is YYNGEE in the germline V gene. Trimming took off 3 bases at V and 5 bases at J, with 5 bases between the two ends. The CDR3 here is CASSEAETQYF. Written as DNA, the CDR3 is TGTGCCAGCAGCGAAGCTGAGACCCAGTACTTC.

V and J are TRBV18 and TRBJ1-2; D may be TRBD1 (6 bases). Germline CDR1 is KGHSH and CDR2 is LQKENI. The CDR3 length is 15 residues. V lost 6 bases to trimming and J lost 0 bases, with 14 bases between them. CDR3 in DNA: TGTGCCAGCTCTACTGGACAGACTACTAACTATGGCTACACCTTC. Translated: CASSTGQTTNYGYTF.

This clone was counted once. The chain employs TRBV28 and TRBJ2-1, with 9 positions matching TRBD1. Germline-derived CDR1 and CDR2 are MDHEN and SYDVKM. Losses at the gene ends were 6 bases for V and 4 bases for J; bases not matched to a gene: 7. The CDR3 totals 15 residues. The chain's CDR3 is CASRRGTGSYNEQFF. The CDR3 coding sequence is TGTGCCAGCAGGAGGGGGACAGGGAGTTACAATGAGCAGTTCTTC.

V and J are TRBV7-6 and TRBJ2-3, with 12 bases aligning to TRBD1. The V and J ends lost 3 bases and 2 bases, in that order; junction bases with no gene match: 3. Germline CDR1 is SGHVS and CDR2 is FNYEAQ. The CDR3 is 16 amino acids. In nucleotides, the CDR3 is TGTGCCAGCAGCTTGGGACAGGGGGCTAACACAGATACGCAGTATTTT. Protein product: CASSLGQGANTDTQYF.

This chain uses TRBV10-1 with TRBJ1-1; possibly TRBD1 for D (5 bases). Trimming removed 0 bases at V and 3 bases at J, with 5 bases between. The CDR3 is made up of 13 amino acids. Germline V lookup: CDR1 WNHNN, CDR2 SYGVQD (reference sequence). CDR3 nucleotides: TGCGCCAGCAGTGAGTCGACAGACACTGAAGCTTTCTTT. Translated, it gives CASSESTDTEAFF.